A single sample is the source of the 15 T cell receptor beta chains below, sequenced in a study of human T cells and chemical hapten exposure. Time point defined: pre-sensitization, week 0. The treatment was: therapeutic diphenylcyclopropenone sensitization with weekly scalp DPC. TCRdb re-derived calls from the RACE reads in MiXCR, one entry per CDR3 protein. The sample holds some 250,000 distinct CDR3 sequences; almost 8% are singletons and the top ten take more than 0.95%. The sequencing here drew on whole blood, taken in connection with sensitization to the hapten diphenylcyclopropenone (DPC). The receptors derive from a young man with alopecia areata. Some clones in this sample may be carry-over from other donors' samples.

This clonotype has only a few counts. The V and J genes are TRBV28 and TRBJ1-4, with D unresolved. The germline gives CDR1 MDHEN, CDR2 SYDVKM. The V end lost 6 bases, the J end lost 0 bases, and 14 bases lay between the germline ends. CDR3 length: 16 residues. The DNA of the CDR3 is TGTGCCAGCAGCCCAAACCCAGGCGCAACTAATGAAAAACTGTTTTTT. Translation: CASSPNPGATNEKLFF.

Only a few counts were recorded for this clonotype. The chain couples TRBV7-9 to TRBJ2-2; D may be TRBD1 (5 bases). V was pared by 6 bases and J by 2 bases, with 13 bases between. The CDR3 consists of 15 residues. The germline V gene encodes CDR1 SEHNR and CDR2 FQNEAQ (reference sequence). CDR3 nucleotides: TGTGCCAGCAGACCGAGACAGTCCAACACCGGGGAGCTGTTTTTT. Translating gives CASRPRQSNTGELFF.

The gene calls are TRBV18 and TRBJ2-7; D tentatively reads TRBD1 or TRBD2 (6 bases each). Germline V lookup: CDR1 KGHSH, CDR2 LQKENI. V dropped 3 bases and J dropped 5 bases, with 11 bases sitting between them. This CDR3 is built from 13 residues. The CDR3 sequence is CASSPKGGNEQYV. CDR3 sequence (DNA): TGTGCCAGCTCACCCAAGGGGGGTAACGAGCAGTACGTC.

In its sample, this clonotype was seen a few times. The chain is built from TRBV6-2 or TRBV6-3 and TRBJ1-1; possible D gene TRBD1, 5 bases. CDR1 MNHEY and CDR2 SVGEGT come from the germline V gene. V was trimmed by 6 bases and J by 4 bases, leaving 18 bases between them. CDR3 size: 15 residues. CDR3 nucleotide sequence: TGTGCCAGCAGGGCAGACAGATTCGGCACCACTGAAGCTTTCTTT. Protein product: CASRADRFGTTEAFF.

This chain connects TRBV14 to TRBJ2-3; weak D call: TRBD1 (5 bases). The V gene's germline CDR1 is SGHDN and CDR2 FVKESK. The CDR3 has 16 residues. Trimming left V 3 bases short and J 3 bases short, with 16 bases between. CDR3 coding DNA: TGTGCCAGCAGCCATCTTCTGGGGCAACGGACAGATACGCAGTATTTT. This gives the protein CASSHLLGQRTDTQYF.

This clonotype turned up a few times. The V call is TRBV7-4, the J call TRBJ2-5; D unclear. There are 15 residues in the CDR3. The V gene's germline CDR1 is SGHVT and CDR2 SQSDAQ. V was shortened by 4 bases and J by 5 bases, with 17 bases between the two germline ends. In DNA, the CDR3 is TGTGCCAGCAGCTCTGGCCCAGCCCGAGTGGAGACCCAGTACTTC. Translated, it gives CASSSGPARVETQYF.

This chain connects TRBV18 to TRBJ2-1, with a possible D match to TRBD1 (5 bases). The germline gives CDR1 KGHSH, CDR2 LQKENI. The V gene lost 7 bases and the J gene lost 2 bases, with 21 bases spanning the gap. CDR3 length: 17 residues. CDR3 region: CASLIYAWTPTYNEQFF. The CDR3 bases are TGTGCCAGCTTGATATACGCCTGGACACCGACCTACAATGAGCAGTTCTTC. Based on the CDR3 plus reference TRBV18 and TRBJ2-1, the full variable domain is NAGVMQNPRHLVRRRGQEARLRCSPMKGHSHVYWYRQLPEEGLKFMVYLQKENIIDESGMPKERFSAEFPKEGPSILRIQQVVRGDSAAYFCASLIYAWTPTYNEQFFGPGTRLTVL.

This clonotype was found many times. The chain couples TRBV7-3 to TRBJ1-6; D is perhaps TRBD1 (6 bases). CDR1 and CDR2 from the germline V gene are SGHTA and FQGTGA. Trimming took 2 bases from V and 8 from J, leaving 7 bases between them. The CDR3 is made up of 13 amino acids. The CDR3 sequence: CASSLYRDSPLHF. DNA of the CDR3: TGTGCCAGCAGCTTATACAGGGATTCACCCCTCCACTTT.

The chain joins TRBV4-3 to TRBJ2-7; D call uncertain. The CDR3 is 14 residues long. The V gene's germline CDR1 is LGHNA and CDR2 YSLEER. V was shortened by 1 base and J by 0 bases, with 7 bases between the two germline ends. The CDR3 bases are TGCGCCAGCAGCCAAGTTGCCAGCTCCTACGAGCAGTACTTC. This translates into CASSQVASSYEQYF.

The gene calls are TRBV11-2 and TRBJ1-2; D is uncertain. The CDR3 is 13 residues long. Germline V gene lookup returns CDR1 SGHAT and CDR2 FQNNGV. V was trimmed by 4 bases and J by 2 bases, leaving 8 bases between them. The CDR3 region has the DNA TGTGCCAGCAGCTCACAGCGGAACTATGGCTACACCTTC. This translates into CASSSQRNYGYTF.

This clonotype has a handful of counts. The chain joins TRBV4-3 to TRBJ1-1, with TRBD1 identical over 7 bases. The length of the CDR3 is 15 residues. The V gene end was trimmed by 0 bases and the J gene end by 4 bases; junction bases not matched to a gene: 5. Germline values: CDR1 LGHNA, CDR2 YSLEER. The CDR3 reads CASSQDWEGATEAFF. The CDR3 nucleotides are TGCGCCAGCAGCCAAGATTGGGAGGGGGCCACTGAAGCTTTCTTT.

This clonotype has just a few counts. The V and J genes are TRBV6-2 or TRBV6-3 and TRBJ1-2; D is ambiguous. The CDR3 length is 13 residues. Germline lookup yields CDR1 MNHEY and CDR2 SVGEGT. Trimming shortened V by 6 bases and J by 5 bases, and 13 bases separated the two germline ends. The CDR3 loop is CASSRAGAYGYTF. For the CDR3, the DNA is TGTGCCAGCAGCCGGGCCGGAGCTTATGGCTACACCTTC.

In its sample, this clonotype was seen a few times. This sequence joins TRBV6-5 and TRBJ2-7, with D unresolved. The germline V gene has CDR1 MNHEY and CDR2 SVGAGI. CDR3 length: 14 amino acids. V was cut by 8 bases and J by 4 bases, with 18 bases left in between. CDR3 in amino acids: CASFSTDTSYEQYF. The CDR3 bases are TGTGCCAGCTTCTCCACAGACACTTCGTACGAGCAGTACTTC.

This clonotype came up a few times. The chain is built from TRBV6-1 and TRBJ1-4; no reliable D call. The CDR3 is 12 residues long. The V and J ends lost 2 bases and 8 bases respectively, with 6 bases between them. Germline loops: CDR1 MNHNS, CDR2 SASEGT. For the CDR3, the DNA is TGTGCCAGCAGTGAACTTGACGAAAAACTGTTTTTT. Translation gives CASSELDEKLFF.

In nucleotides, the CDR3 is TGTGCCAGCAGTTACCCCCATCAGGACAGGAAGGATACGCAGTATTTT. Translating it yields CASSYPHQDRKDTQYF. The genes are TRBV6-2 or TRBV6-3 and TRBJ2-3; 7 nucleotides match TRBD1. Germline loops: CDR1 MNHEY, CDR2 SVGEGT. The ends lost 2 bases at V and 6 bases at J; junction bases unmatched: 11. There are 16 residues in the CDR3.